Listed below are T cell receptor beta chains from one sample, sequenced in a study of blood T cell repertoires in COVID-19. Libraries were prepared by immunoSEQ multiplex PCR; TCRdb keeps only in-frame clonotypes and omits some of them. The sample has approximately 470,000 clones, approximately 85% seen once. The sample consisted of peripheral blood. All receptors derive from a human donor in a cohort sampled during active COVID-19. The CDR3 runs from the conserved cysteine through the conserved F or W. The D gene is left open where the match is weak. The size entry is marked missing in some rows and otherwise reads once, few, many or a size class.

TRBJ2-3 | TRBD2 | NA | TRBV5-1 | TGCGCCAGCAGCTTTAGCGGACTAGCGGGAGACGGCACAGATACGCAGTATTTT | CASSFSGLAGDGTDTQYF
TRBJ2-5 | NA | NA | TRBV15 | TGTGCCACCAGCGCTAGCGATTCTCAAGAGACCCAGTACTTC | CATSASDSQETQYF
TRBJ2-7 | TRBD1 | few | TRBV29-1 | TGCAGCGTGGGGACAGACTACGAGCAGTACTTC | CSVGTDYEQYF
TRBJ1-2 | TRBD1 | NA | TRBV6-5 | TGTGCCAGCAGTTCCGGGACAGCGAGCTATGGCTACACCTTC | CASSSGTASYGYTF
TRBJ2-3 | NA | NA | TRBV6-5 | TGTGCCAGCAGACGCGGGACCATCTTCACAGATACGCAGTATTTT | CASRRGTIFTDTQYF
TRBJ2-2 | NA | NA | TRBV28 | TGTGCCAGCAGTTTAAGGGGCAGGGGTAACACCGGGGAGCTGTTTTTT | CASSLRGRGNTGELFF
TRBJ2-7 | TRBD2 | NA | TRBV20-1 | TGCAGTGCTAGTGCCAGACTAGCGGGAACCTACGAGCAGTACTTC | CSASARLAGTYEQYF
TRBJ2-2 | TRBD2 | NA | TRBV19 | TGTGCCAGTAGTATAGATCGGTGGACTAGCGGATACACCGGGGAGCTGTTTTTT | CASSIDRWTSGYTGELFF
TRBJ2-2 | TRBD1 | once | TRBV24-1 | TGTGCCACCAGGAAACAGGGGGACACCGGGGAGCTGTTTTTT | CATRKQGDTGELFF
TRBJ1-5 | NA | NA | TRBV19 | TGTGCCAGTAGTAGATGGACAGAACAGCCCCAGCATTTT | CASSRWTEQPQHF
TRBJ2-7 | TRBD2 | once | TRBV7-7 | TGTGCTAGCAGCTTAGGACTAGCGGCGGGCTACGAGCAGTACTTC | CASSLGLAAGYEQYF
TRBJ1-1 | NA | NA | TRBV2 | TGTGCCAGCAGTACAGATAACACTGAAGCTTTCTTT | CASSTDNTEAFF
TRBJ1-2 | TRBD1 | many | TRBV19 | TGTGCCAGTAGTAAGATGAGCGGGACAGGGGGAGGTGGCTACACCTTC | CASSKMSGTGGGGYTF
TRBJ1-6 | NA | NA | TRBV3-1/TRBV3-2 | TGTGCCAGCAGCTTGGCCGGGATAGACAATTCACCCCTCCACTTT | CASSLAGIDNSPLHF
TRBJ2-7 | TRBD2 | NA | TRBV7-2 | TGTGCCAGCAGCTTACAGAAGACTAGCGGAAGAGGGAAAATCTACGAGCAGTACTTC | CASSLQKTSGRGKIYEQYF
TRBJ2-5 | TRBD2 | NA | TRBV10-2 | TGCGCCAGCAGTGAAGGGACTAGCGCCCAAGAGACCCAGTACTTC | CASSEGTSAQETQYF
TRBJ2-1 | NA | NA | TRBV6-5 | TGTGCCAGCAGTAGGAGGGTCGACGGTGAGCAGTTCTTC | CASSRRVDGEQFF
TRBJ1-1 | NA | NA | TRBV18 | TGTGCCAGCTCACAACCACCGGACACCTACACTGAAGCTTTCTTT | CASSQPPDTYTEAFF
TRBJ2-1 | TRBD2 | once | TRBV27 | TGTGCCAGCAGTTTAAGTCTAGCGGGAGGTAAATACAATGAGCAGTTCTTC | CASSLSLAGGKYNEQFF
TRBJ1-4 | NA | NA | TRBV6-6 | TGTGCCAGCAGTTACGGTCAGGGTAATGAAAAACTGTTTTTT | CASSYGQGNEKLFF
TRBJ1-6 | TRBD1 | NA | TRBV19 | TGTGCCAGTAGTACGACAGGGGTGGATTCACCCCTCCACTTT | CASSTTGVDSPLHF
TRBJ1-3 | NA | NA | TRBV7-2 | TGTGCCAGCAGCTCGCATCCGGGACACGAGGGAAACACCATATATTTT | CASSSHPGHEGNTIYF
TRBJ2-1 | TRBD2 | few | TRBV6-5 | TGTGCCAGCCGGGAAAGCGGGGCTTACAATGAGCAGTTCTTC | CASRESGAYNEQFF
TRBJ1-1 | NA | NA | TRBV30 | TGTGCCTGGATGAGAGGGGACATGGGAGGGACTGAAGCTTTCTTT | CAWMRGDMGGTEAFF
TRBJ1-1 | NA | NA | TRBV5-4 | TGTGCCAGCAGCGGTCAGGGGCAGCTGATGAACACTGAAGCTTTCTTT | CASSGQGQLMNTEAFF
TRBJ1-4 | TRBD1 | NA | TRBV27 | TGTGCCAGCAGTCCCGTCGACAGGGTAAATGAAAAACTGTTTTTT | CASSPVDRVNEKLFF
TRBJ1-1 | NA | NA | TRBV7-2 | TGTGCCAGCAGCCTTCTGACTGAAGCTTTCTTT | CASSLLTEAFF
TRBJ2-3 | NA | NA | TRBV5-6 | TGTGCCAGCAGCTTAGGGGCACACTACACAGATACGCAGTATTTT | CASSLGAHYTDTQYF
TRBJ1-2 | NA | NA | TRBV5-1 | TGCGCCAGCAGCTTGGAGGGGCAAGATGGCTACACCTTC | CASSLEGQDGYTF
TRBJ2-1 | NA | NA | TRBV7-2 | TGTGCCAGCAGCTCCACCAAGTTAGGAGTATCCTACAATGAGCAGTTCTTC | CASSSTKLGVSYNEQFF
TRBJ1-3 | NA | NA | TRBV29-1 | TGCAGCGTGGATACAGGGTCACCTGGAAACACCATATATTTT | CSVDTGSPGNTIYF
TRBJ1-2 | NA | once | TRBV19 | TGTGCCAGTAGACCCGCCGAGGCGTCCTATGGCTACACCTTC | CASRPAEASYGYTF
TRBJ2-5 | NA | NA | TRBV7-8 | TGTGCCAGCAGCCAGGGTCAGGGGTTCGGAGAGACCCAGTACTTC | CASSQGQGFGETQYF
TRBJ2-7 | NA | few | TRBV11-2 | TGTGCCAGCAGCTTTACGACTGGCACCTACGAGCAGTACTTC | CASSFTTGTYEQYF
TRBJ2-3 | TRBD2 | NA | TRBV7-3 | TGTGCCAGCAGTCTCGGACTAGCGGGAGGGACAGATACGCAGTATTTT | CASSLGLAGGTDTQYF
TRBJ2-2 | NA | NA | TRBV5-1 | TGCGCCAGCAGCTTGAGCGCGGGGCGAAACACCGGGGAGCTGTTTTTT | CASSLSAGRNTGELFF
TRBJ2-1 | TRBD2 | NA | TRBV15 | TGTGCCACCAGCAGGTACAGGGAGGTCGGCGGGAGGGCCGAAGACAATGAGCAGTTCTTC | CATSRYREVGGRAEDNEQFF
TRBJ2-3 | NA | NA | TRBV7-9 | TGTGCCAGCAGCTTAGACTCGTCCGGGTCGGCAACAGATACGCAGTATTTT | CASSLDSSGSATDTQYF
TRBJ2-2 | TRBD2 | NA | TRBV18 | TGTGCCAGCTCAGATCCGGGAGGCACGTACACCGGGGAGCTGTTTTTT | CASSDPGGTYTGELFF
TRBJ2-5 | NA | NA | TRBV4-2 | TGTGCCAGCAGCCCAGGGGATAGCCGTTGGAAAGAGACCCAGTACTTC | CASSPGDSRWKETQYF
TRBJ1-2 | NA | few | TRBV4-3 | TGCGCCAGCAGCCAAGTTGTCCAGTCCGATGGCTACACCTTC | CASSQVVQSDGYTF